The present TCR beta chain was sequenced within a study of T cell changes during pregnancy in multiple sclerosis. This table comes from immunoSEQ multiplex PCR, and its TCRdb copy is limited to in-frame clones, with some not included. Here the sample spans about 44,000 clones, roughly 96% being singletons. The receptor comes from a female donor with multiple sclerosis, enrolled in a pregnancy study. Source: peripheral blood, taken in the second trimester of pregnancy.

CDR3 amino acids: CASSLGERGVRQFF. In DNA, the CDR3 is TGTGCCAGCAGCTTAGGCGAGCGGGGGGTCAGGCAGTTCTTC. The chain combines TRBV7-2 with TRBJ2-1; 9 bases are shared with TRBD2. Trimming removed 1 base from V and 12 bases from J; junction bases left unmatched: 7. The CDR3 is 14 residues long. From germline, CDR1 is SGHTA and CDR2 FQGNSA.